This TCR beta chain appears in the sequencing data of a study of T cells in localized non-small cell lung cancer. Study observations and caveats: There was an association of higher blood T cell density with longer overall survival. Uninvolved adjacent lung showed higher T cell clonality than tumor. Across samples, adjacent lung featured a median roughly 60 of the top 100 tumor clones. The tumor had only one region sequenced, so heterogeneity remains possible.

This table comes from immunoSEQ multiplex PCR, and its TCRdb copy is limited to in-frame clones, with some not included. The table records about 78,000 clones, approximately 84% of them present only once. From germline, CDR1 is SNHLY and CDR2 FYNNEI. This CDR3 has 14 residues. Between the trimmed V and J ends, which lost 7 bases and 4 bases, there was a span of 16 bases. This clone has a handful of counts. Its specificity is not known. The source material was peripheral blood, sampled before any cancer treatment. This TCR derives from a man aged 35 to 69 with stage I lung adenocarcinoma. The rearrangement links TRBV2 to TRBJ1-1; possible D gene TRBD1, 6 bases. The CDR3 spells CASMDGGMGTEAFF. In nucleotides, the CDR3 is TGTGCCAGCATGGACGGGGGCATGGGCACTGAAGCTTTCTTT.